This paragraph covers one T cell receptor (beta chain) sequence. Its antigen is not identified. Germline assignment: CDR1 KGHDR and CDR2 SFDVKD. V lost 2 bases to trimming and J lost 2 bases, with 10 bases between them. This CDR3 spans 15 amino acids. The data belong to a study of T cells in Graves' hyperthyroidism and ophthalmopathy. General observations from the study: Researchers found most expanded thyroid clonotypes above 0.001 in blood as well. Ophthalmopathy was separated from stable hyperthyroidism by a 13 V-J model.

RNA transcripts served as the template for amplifying TCR beta CDR3 regions. When the TCR CDR3 underwent first-round RT-PCR, the HTBI primer set was used. Each CDR3 protein gets one entry after TCRdb re-called the multiplex PCR reads with MiXCR. Of 600,000 to 900,000 distinct CDR3 sequences listed, roughly 15% were seen once; the top ten hold approximately 8%. For Graves' hyperthyroidism to be stable, ophthalmopathy could not progress within 18 months. This receptor was taken from a man aged 18-30 years with Graves' hyperthyroidism. What was sequenced was blood. The J gene is TRBJ2-3, the V gene TRBV24-1; TRBD1 might be the D (5 bases). The CDR3 DNA sequence: TGTGCCACCAGTGATTGGGGCAGGGACACAGATACGCAGTATTTT. This translates into CATSDWGRDTDTQYF.